Here is one T cell receptor beta chain with its context. Its matching antigen is unknown. The time point is: pre-treatment baseline. Blood was drawn before treatment and at week 3 after checkpoint blockade. Apart from a couple of fast progressors, RECIST 1.1 response was judged 12 weeks post-infusion. The entry originates in a study of blood T cell dynamics during melanoma immunotherapy. About the research overall: Metastatic melanoma patients received first-line pembrolizumab or nivolumab plus ipilimumab. Study results and limitations: Clones driving repertoire changes may be melanoma-specific or general immune activation.

The V end was cut by 3 bases, the J end by 10 bases, with 21 bases between. The CDR3 has 15 amino acids. Germline V gives CDR1 LNHDA, CDR2 SQIVND (reference sequence). Using immunoSEQ multiplex PCR, the repertoire was profiled, and TCRdb retains in-frame clones only, with some absent. The sample includes under 6,500 clones, around 90% seen only once; the top ten take 2.5% to 3.5%. Sequencing used blood, obtained from a patient treated with checkpoint blockade. The V gene is TRBV19, the J gene TRBJ1-1; a weak D match, TRBD1 (5 bases). The sequence was obtained from a human donor with melanoma. The CDR3: CASSITPPVEGPAFF. CDR3 coding DNA: TGTGCCAGTAGTATTACACCGCCTGTTGAGGGGCCAGCTTTCTTT. Variable domain in full (rest from reference TRBV19 and TRBJ1-1): DGGITQSPKYLFRKEGQNVTLSCEQNLNHDAMYWYRQDPGQGLRLIYYSQIVNDFQKGDIAEGYSVSREKKESFPLTVTSAQKNPTAFYLCASSITPPVEGPAFFGQGTRLTVV.